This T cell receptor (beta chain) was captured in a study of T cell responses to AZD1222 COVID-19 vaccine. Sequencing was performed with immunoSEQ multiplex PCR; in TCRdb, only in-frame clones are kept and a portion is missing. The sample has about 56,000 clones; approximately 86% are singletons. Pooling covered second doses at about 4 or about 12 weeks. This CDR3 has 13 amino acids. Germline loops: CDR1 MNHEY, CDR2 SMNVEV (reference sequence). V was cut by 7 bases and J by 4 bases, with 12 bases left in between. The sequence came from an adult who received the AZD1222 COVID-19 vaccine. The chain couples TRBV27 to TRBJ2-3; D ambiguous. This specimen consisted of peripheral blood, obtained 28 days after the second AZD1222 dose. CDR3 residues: CASTSASADTQYF. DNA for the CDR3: TGTGCCAGCACCTCAGCGTCGGCAGATACGCAGTATTTT.